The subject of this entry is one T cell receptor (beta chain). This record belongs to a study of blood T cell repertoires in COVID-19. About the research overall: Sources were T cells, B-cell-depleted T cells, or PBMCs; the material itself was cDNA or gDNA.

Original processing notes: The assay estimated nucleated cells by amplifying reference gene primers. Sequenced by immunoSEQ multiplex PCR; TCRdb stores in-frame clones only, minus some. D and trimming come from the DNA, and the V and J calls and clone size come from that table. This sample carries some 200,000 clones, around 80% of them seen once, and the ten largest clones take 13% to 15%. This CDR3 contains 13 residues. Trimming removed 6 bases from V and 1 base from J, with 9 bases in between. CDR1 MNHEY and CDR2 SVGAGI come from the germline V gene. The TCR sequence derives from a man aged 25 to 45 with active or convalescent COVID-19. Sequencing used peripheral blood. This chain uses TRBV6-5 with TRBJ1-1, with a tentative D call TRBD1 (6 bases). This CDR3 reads CASSRGQNTEAFF. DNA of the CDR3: TGTGCCAGCAGCCGGGGACAGAACACTGAAGCTTTCTTT.